This is a list of T cell receptor beta chains from one sample in a study of shared clonotypes between healthy human individuals. Repertoires were generated with immunoSEQ multiplex PCR, while TCRdb's copy carries only in-frame clones and drops some. This table holds 800,000 to 1,200,000 clones, around 78% found once. The sequencing sample was made of memory CD4+ T cells from PBMCs. These receptors all stem from a man between 18 and 29 years old in good health. Some clones in this sample may be carry-over from other donors' samples. Both conserved end residues are part of each CDR3. The D gene is left open where the match is weak. Not all rows give a size; the values are once, few, many and, for expanded clones, a class.

size: NA; D: NA; J: TRBJ2-1; V: TRBV6-1; DNA: TGTGCCAGCAGTGCGACCGGACAGAGCTCCTACAATGAGCAGTTCTTC; CDR3: CASSATGQSSYNEQFF
size: once; D: NA; J: TRBJ1-1; V: TRBV7-6; DNA: TGTGCCAGCAGCCCTAGGGACGGCAAGAACACTGAAGCTTTCTTT; CDR3: CASSPRDGKNTEAFF
size: NA; D: NA; J: TRBJ2-5; V: TRBV18; DNA: TGTGCCAGCTCTCTCCAACCACTGACCCAAGAGACCCAGTACTTC; CDR3: CASSLQPLTQETQYF
size: NA; D: NA; J: TRBJ2-2; V: TRBV2; DNA: TGTGCCAGCAGGGAGGACGCAGCGAACACCGGGGAGCTGTTTTTT; CDR3: CASREDAANTGELFF
size: NA; D: NA; J: TRBJ2-7; V: TRBV2; DNA: TGTGCCAGCAGCCGGTCCGAACGGGAGCAGTACTTC; CDR3: CASSRSEREQYF
size: NA; D: NA; J: TRBJ2-5; V: TRBV2; DNA: TGTGCCAGCACCTATGTCATCGGAGAGACCCAGTACTTC; CDR3: CASTYVIGETQYF
size: NA; D: NA; J: TRBJ1-6; V: TRBV5-1; DNA: TGCGCCAGCAGCTTGGAAGCCAGTTATTCACCCCTCCACTTT; CDR3: CASSLEASYSPLHF
size: NA; D: TRBD2; J: TRBJ2-5; V: TRBV28; DNA: TGTGCCAGCAGTTTGACTAGCGGGTATCGGACCCAGTACTTC; CDR3: CASSLTSGYRTQYF
size: NA; D: NA; J: TRBJ1-5; V: TRBV11-2; DNA: TGTGCCAGCAGCAGGACCGCTCAAGGGCCCCAGCATTTT; CDR3: CASSRTAQGPQHF
size: NA; D: NA; J: TRBJ2-7; V: TRBV19; DNA: TGTGCCAGTAGTGTCCCTCATTCCCTCGAGCAGTACTTC; CDR3: CASSVPHSLEQYF
size: NA; D: NA; J: TRBJ2-6; V: TRBV7-2; DNA: TGTGCCAGCAGCTTCAATAGCGGGGCCAACGTCCTGACTTTC; CDR3: CASSFNSGANVLTF
size: NA; D: NA; J: TRBJ1-5; V: TRBV21-1; DNA: TGTGCCAGCAGCGACACTGGGACAGGGGATCAGCCCCAGCATTTT; CDR3: CASSDTGTGDQPQHF
size: NA; D: TRBD1; J: TRBJ1-1; V: TRBV25-1; DNA: TGTGCCAGCAGTGGTACAGGGGGCTCTGAAGCTTTCTTT; CDR3: CASSGTGGSEAFF
size: once; D: NA; J: TRBJ2-5; V: TRBV11-1; DNA: TGTGCCAGCAGCTTAGGAGTGGTTGCGACCCAGTACTTC; CDR3: CASSLGVVATQYF
size: NA; D: NA; J: TRBJ2-3; V: TRBV7-2; DNA: TGTGCCAGCAGCAGAATGGCGGCAGATACGCAGTATTTT; CDR3: CASSRMAADTQYF
size: NA; D: NA; J: TRBJ2-2; V: TRBV5-8; DNA: TGTGCCAGCAGCTTGGTACAGAACACCGGGGAGCTGTTTTTT; CDR3: CASSLVQNTGELFF
size: NA; D: TRBD2; J: TRBJ2-3; V: TRBV5-1; DNA: TGCGCGAGTCATCAAACCGGGACTAACACAGATACGCAGTATTTT; CDR3: CASHQTGTNTDTQYF
size: NA; D: TRBD1; J: TRBJ1-2; V: TRBV29-1; DNA: TGCAGCGTTGAGCTCTATGACAGGGTTTTTGGCTATGGCTACACCTTC; CDR3: CSVELYDRVFGYGYTF
size: NA; D: NA; J: TRBJ1-4; V: TRBV25-1; DNA: TGTGCCAGCAGTCCCCCCCAGGGTCGCGGAAATGAAAAACTGTTTTTT; CDR3: CASSPPQGRGNEKLFF
size: few; D: NA; J: TRBJ1-4; V: TRBV11-1; DNA: TGTGCCAGCAGGCCCCGGGACGGCGATGAAAAACTGTTTTTT; CDR3: CASRPRDGDEKLFF
size: NA; D: NA; J: TRBJ2-7; V: TRBV9; DNA: TGTGCCAGCAGCGCCGGCCTAGTGGCCCCCTACGAGCAGTACTTC; CDR3: CASSAGLVAPYEQYF
size: many; D: NA; J: TRBJ2-5; V: TRBV4-1; DNA: TGCGCCAGCAGCCAGGGAGTGGGAAGGGTGCAAGAGACCCAGTACTTC; CDR3: CASSQGVGRVQETQYF
size: NA; D: NA; J: TRBJ2-1; V: TRBV11-2; DNA: TGTGCCAGCACCTCAGGGCCCTTTTACAATGAGCAGTTCTTC; CDR3: CASTSGPFYNEQFF
size: NA; D: NA; J: TRBJ1-5; V: TRBV6-1; DNA: TGTGCCAGCAGTACCGGGACTGGAGGTAGGCCCCAGCATTTT; CDR3: CASSTGTGGRPQHF
size: NA; D: NA; J: TRBJ1-4; V: TRBV19; DNA: TGTGCCAGTAGTATAGAAGAAAAACTGTTTTTT; CDR3: CASSIEEKLFF
size: NA; D: NA; J: TRBJ1-2; V: TRBV2; DNA: TGTGCCAGCATCGTGGAGGGTGGCTATGGCTACACCTTC; CDR3: CASIVEGGYGYTF